These 3 T cell receptor beta chains were sequenced from one sample in a study of spatial heterogeneity in lung cancer. TCRdb reanalysed the 5' RACE reads using MiXCR and keeps one entry per CDR3 protein. The sample has about 6,000 distinct CDR3 sequences; 15% to 20% are singletons. Time point in this sample: sample taken at primary tumor resection. Sample: normal lung tissue next to the tumor, taken at surgery. The source of these receptors is a male donor with early-stage non-small cell lung cancer.

The V call is TRBV29-1, the J call TRBJ2-1; TRBD2 matches 10 bases. The J segment lost 1 base and the V segment lost 4 bases, leaving 10 bases of the junction unmatched. The CDR3 length is 17 residues. Germline lookup yields CDR1 SQVTM and CDR2 ANQGSEA. CDR3 protein: CSVGFSAGGLSYNEQFF. DNA for the CDR3: TGCAGCGTTGGGTTTTCAGCGGGAGGGCTATCCTACAATGAGCAGTTCTTC.

This clonotype occurred a few times. V usage is TRBV5-1 and J usage is TRBJ2-5; 9 positions match TRBD1. This CDR3 has 15 amino acids. Trimming cost V 4 bases and J 5 bases; bases outside gene matches: 9. Germline-derived CDR1 and CDR2 are SGHRS and YFSETQ. CDR3 sequence (DNA): TGCGCCAGCAGCCTCGGGACAGGGACGGGGGAGACCCAGTACTTC. It yields the protein CASSLGTGTGETQYF.

The rearrangement links TRBV29-1 to TRBJ1-2, with no clear D. V lost 7 bases, J lost 5 bases, and 11 bases lay in between. CDR1 is SQVTM, CDR2 ANQGSEA, per germline. The CDR3 is 11 residues long. CDR3 in DNA: TGCAGCGCTAAGGGCGGGTATGGCTACACCTTC. Its protein product is CSAKGGYGYTF.